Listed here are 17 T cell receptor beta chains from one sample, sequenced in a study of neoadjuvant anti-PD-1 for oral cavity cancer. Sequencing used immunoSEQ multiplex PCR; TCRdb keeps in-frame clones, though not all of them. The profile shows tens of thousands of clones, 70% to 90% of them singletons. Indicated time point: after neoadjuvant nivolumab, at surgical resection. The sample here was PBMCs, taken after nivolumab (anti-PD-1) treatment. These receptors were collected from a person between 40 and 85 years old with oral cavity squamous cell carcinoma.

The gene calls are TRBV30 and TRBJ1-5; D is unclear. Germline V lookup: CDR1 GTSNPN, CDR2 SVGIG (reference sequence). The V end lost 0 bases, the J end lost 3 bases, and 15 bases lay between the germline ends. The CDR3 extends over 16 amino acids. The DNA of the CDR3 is TGTGCCTGGAGTGTACATCGTTCTACCCACAATCAGCCCCAGCATTTT. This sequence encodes CAWSVHRSTHNQPQHF.

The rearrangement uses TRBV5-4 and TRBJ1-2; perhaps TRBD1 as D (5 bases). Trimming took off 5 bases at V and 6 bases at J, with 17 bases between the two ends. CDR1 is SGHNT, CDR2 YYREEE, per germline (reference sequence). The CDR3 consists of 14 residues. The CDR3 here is CASRIGTGMDGYTF. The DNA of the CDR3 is TGTGCCAGCAGGATAGGGACGGGGATGGATGGCTACACCTTC.

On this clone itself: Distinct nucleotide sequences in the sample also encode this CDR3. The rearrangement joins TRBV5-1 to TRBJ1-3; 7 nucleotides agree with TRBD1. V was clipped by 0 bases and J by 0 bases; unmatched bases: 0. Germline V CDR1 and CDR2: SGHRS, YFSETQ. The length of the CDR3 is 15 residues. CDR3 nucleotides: TGCGCCAGCAGCTTGGCAGGGGGCTCTGGAAACACCATATATTTT. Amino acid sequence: CASSLAGGSGNTIYF.

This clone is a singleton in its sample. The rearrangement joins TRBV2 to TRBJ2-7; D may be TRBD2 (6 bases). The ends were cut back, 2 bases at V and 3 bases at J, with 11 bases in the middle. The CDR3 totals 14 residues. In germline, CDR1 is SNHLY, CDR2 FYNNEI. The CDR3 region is CASSENTDYYEQYF. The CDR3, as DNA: TGTGCCAGCAGTGAAAACACGGACTACTACGAGCAGTACTTC. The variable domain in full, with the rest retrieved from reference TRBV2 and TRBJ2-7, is EPEVTQTPSHQVTQMGQEVILRCVPISNHLYFYWYRQILGQKVEFLVSFYNNEISEKSEIFDDQFSVERPDGSNFTLKIRSTKLEDSAMYFCASSENTDYYEQYFGPGTRLTVT.

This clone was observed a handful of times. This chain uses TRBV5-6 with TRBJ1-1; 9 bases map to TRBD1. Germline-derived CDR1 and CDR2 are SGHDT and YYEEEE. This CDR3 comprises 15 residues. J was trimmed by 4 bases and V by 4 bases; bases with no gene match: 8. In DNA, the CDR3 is TGTGCCAGCAGCCCTTTACAGGGGGCGGGCACTGAAGCTTTCTTT. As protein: CASSPLQGAGTEAFF.

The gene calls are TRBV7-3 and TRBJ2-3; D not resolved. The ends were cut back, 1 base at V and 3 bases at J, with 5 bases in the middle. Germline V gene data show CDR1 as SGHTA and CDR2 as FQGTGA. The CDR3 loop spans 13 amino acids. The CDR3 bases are TGTGCCAGCAGCTTAATTGGGACAGATACGCAGTATTTT. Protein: CASSLIGTDTQYF.

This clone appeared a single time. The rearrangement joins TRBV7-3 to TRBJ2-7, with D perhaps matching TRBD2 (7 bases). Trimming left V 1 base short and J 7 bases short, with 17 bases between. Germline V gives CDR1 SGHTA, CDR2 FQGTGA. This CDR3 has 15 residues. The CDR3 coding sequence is TGTGCCAGCAGCTTAATGGCCCAGGGGACTACGGAGCAGTACTTC. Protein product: CASSLMAQGTTEQYF. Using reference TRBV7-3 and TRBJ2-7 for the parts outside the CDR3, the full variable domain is GAGVSQTPSNKVTEKGKYVELRCDPISGHTALYWYRQSLGQGPEFLIYFQGTGAADDSGLPNDRFFAVRPEGSVSTLKIQRTERGDSAVYLCASSLMAQGTTEQYFGPGTRLTVT.

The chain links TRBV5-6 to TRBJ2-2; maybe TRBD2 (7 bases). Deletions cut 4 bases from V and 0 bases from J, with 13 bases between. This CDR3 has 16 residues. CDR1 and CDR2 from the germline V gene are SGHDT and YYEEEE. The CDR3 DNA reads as TGTGCCAGCAGCCCGAAGGGGGGGACGAACACCGGGGAGCTGTTTTTT. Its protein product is CASSPKGGTNTGELFF.

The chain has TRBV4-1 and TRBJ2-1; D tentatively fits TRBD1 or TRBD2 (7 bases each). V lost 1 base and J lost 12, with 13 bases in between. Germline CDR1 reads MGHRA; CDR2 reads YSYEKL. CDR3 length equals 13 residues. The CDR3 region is CASSQAGGAGQFF. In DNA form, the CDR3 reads TGCGCCAGCAGCCAAGCAGGGGGGGCGGGGCAGTTCTTC.

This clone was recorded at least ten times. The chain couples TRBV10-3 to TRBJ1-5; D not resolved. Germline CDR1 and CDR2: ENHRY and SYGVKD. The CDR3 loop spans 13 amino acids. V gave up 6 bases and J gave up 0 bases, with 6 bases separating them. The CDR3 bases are TGTGCCATCAGCCAACATAGCAATCAGCCCCAGCATTTT. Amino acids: CAISQHSNQPQHF.

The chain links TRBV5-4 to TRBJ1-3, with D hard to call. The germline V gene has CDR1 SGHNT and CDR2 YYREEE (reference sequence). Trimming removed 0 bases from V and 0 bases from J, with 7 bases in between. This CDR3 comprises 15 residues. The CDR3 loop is CASSLGGISGNTIYF. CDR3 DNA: TGTGCCAGCAGCTTGGGCGGGATCTCTGGAAACACCATATATTTT. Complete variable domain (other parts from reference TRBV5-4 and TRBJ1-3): ETGVTQSPTHLIKTRGQQVTLRCSSQSGHNTVSWYQQALGQGPQFIFQYYREEENGRGNFPPRFSGLQFPNYSSELNVNALELDDSALYLCASSLGGISGNTIYFGEGSWLTVV.

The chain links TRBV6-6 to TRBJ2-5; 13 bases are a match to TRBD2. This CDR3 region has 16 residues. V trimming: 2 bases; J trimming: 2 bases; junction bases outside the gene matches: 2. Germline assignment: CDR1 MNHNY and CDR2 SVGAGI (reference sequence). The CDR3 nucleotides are TGTGCCAGCAGTTACGGGGGACTAGCGGGACAAGAGACCCAGTACTTC. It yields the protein CASSYGGLAGQETQYF.

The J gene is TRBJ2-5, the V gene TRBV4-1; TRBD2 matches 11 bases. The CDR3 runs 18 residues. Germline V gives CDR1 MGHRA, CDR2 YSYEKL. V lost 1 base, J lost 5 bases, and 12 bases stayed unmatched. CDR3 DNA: TGCGCCAGCAGCCAAGGAGAGACTTTAGCGGGAGGGGGTGAGACCCAGTACTTC. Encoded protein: CASSQGETLAGGGETQYF.

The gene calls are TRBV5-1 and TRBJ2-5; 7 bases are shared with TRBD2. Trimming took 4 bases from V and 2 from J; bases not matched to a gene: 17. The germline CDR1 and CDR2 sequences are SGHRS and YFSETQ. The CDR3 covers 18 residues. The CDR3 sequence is CASSDQRGPGSLQETQYF. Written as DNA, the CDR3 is TGCGCCAGCAGCGATCAGCGGGGCCCAGGCTCCCTACAAGAGACCCAGTACTTC.

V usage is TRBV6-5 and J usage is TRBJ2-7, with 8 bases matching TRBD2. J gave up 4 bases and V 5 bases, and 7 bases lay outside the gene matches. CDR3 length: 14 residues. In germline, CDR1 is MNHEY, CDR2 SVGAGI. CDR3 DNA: TGTGCCAGCAGTGGACTCGGGGGGGGGTACGAGCAGTACTTC. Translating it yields CASSGLGGGYEQYF.

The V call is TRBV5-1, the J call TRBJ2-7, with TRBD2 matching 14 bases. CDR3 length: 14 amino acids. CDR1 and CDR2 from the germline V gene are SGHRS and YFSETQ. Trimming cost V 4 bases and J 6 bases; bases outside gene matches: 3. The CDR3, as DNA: TGCGCCAGCAGCCCGGGACTAGCGGGAGTCGAGCAGTACTTC. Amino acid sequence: CASSPGLAGVEQYF.

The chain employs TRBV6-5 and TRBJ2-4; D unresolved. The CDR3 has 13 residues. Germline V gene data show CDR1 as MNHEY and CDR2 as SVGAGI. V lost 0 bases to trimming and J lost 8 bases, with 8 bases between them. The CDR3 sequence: CASSYSHADIQYF. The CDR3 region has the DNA TGTGCCAGCAGTTACTCCCATGCGGACATTCAGTACTTC.